This T cell receptor (beta chain) was found in a study of long-term antiretroviral therapy in people with HIV. The overall study: About a decade before 2015, the earliest samples were taken when ART was typically delayed. Study results and caveats: Relative to transplant donor controls, diversity remained lower despite increasing after ART. Pre-ART expanded clones dominated the repertoire at every time point.

An immunoSEQ assay, version v3.0, was performed at survey level. Per-sample TRB depth target: about 35,000-55,000 T-cell genomes. Data came from immunoSEQ multiplex PCR; TCRdb stores just in-frame clones and leaves some out. The table records approximately 15,000 clones, roughly four fifths of them present only once. Note on this clone: No antigen is known for it.

The sample here was unsorted PBMCs, taken just before starting antiretroviral therapy. The receptor's source is a middle-aged man with HIV.

The CDR3 is CASSLADKQNSPLHF. CDR3 bases: TGCGCCAGCAGCTTGGCTGACAAACAAAATTCACCCCTCCACTTT. The genes are TRBV5-1 and TRBJ1-6; no firm D call. Germline CDR1 SGHRS, CDR2 YFSETQ. The V gene lost 0 bases and the J gene lost 7 bases, with 11 bases spanning the gap. The CDR3 sequence is 15 residues long.